A single sample gave rise to the 29 T cell receptor beta chains below, sequenced in a study of cytomegalovirus exposure and HLA in healthy donors. Use of 60 Vbeta and 13 Jbeta primers characterized the PCR. Produced via immunoSEQ multiplex PCR; TCRdb's table is partial and in-frame only. The table shows a few hundred thousand clones, with around four fifths occurring only once. Sequenced material: PBMCs. Source of these receptors: a woman aged 55-70 years in good health and CMV-seropositive.

The chain is built from TRBV28 and TRBJ1-1; D gene ambiguous. The CDR3 has 14 amino acids. Trimming removed 4 bases from V and 0 bases from J, with 9 bases in between. Germline CDR1 reads MDHEN; CDR2 reads SYDVKM. The CDR3 DNA reads TGTGCCAGCAGTTCCGGGTCCATGAACACTGAAGCTTTCTTT. As protein: CASSSGSMNTEAFF.

This chain joins TRBV10-3 and TRBJ1-2; 7 bases agree with TRBD1. The V gene's germline CDR1 is ENHRY and CDR2 SYGVKD. This CDR3 contains 14 residues. With V trimmed by 4 bases and J by 3 bases, 5 bases remained unmatched. CDR3 in amino acids: CAISVQGTDYGYTF. The CDR3 bases are TGTGCCATCAGTGTACAGGGGACGGACTATGGCTACACCTTC.

A few counts support this clone. CDR3 in amino acids: CASSLRAPTQRVTGELFF. The CDR3 nucleotides are TGTGCCAGCAGTTTAAGGGCCCCGACCCAGAGGGTAACCGGGGAGCTGTTTTTT. The chain has TRBV27 and TRBJ2-2, with D possibly matching TRBD2 (5 bases). V was cut by 2 bases and J by 5 bases, with 21 bases left in between. There are 18 residues in the CDR3. Germline CDR1 MNHEY, CDR2 SMNVEV (reference sequence).

This clone was observed once. This chain links TRBV6-1 with TRBJ2-1, with 14 positions matching TRBD2. The CDR3 is made up of 16 amino acids. CDR1 is MNHNS and CDR2 is SASEGT in the germline V gene. Trimming removed 1 base from V and 5 bases from J; junction bases left unmatched: 1. In DNA form, the CDR3 reads TGTGCCAGCAGTGAAGAGACTAGCGGGAGGGACAATGAGCAGTTCTTC. It specifies CASSEETSGRDNEQFF.

The V call is TRBV5-8, the J call TRBJ2-5; 7 bases map to TRBD2. This CDR3 region has 15 residues. Germline assignment: CDR1 SGHTS and CDR2 YDEGEE. V lost 3 bases to trimming and J lost 1 base; unmatched junction nucleotides: 6. The CDR3 nucleotides are TGTGCCAGCAGCTGGACCGGGACTACCCAAGAGACCCAGTACTTC. It yields the protein CASSWTGTTQETQYF. The full variable domain, in which reference TRBV5-8 and TRBJ2-5 provide the parts outside the CDR3, is EAGVTQSPTHLIKTRGQQATLRCSPISGHTSVYWYQQALGLGLQFLLWYDEGEERNRGNFPPRFSGRQFPNYSSELNVNALELEDSALYLCASSWTGTTQETQYFGPGTRLLVL.

Of note for this clone: The identical CDR3 is also encoded by other nucleotide sequences in the sample. The J gene is TRBJ1-1, the V gene TRBV5-1; D is perhaps TRBD1 (5 bases). This CDR3 is built from 14 residues. CDR1 SGHRS and CDR2 YFSETQ come from the germline V gene. The V gene lost 4 bases and the J gene lost 4 bases, with 14 bases spanning the gap. The CDR3 loop is CASSPSTGGTEAFF. In DNA form, the CDR3 reads TGCGCCAGCAGCCCCAGTACGGGGGGCACTGAAGCTTTCTTT.

The chain joins TRBV7-9 to TRBJ1-1; the D is unclear. The CDR3 length is 17 residues. V was pared by 0 bases and J by 0 bases, with 14 bases between. CDR1 SEHNR and CDR2 FQNEAQ come from the germline V gene (reference sequence). CDR3 protein: CASSLAFGALMNTEAFF. DNA of the CDR3: TGTGCCAGCAGCTTAGCTTTCGGAGCCCTAATGAACACTGAAGCTTTCTTT.

In DNA form, the CDR3 reads TGTGCCAGCAGCGACAGGGTTAATCAGCCCCAGCATTTT. It specifies CASSDRVNQPQHF. The gene calls are TRBV21-1 and TRBJ1-5; the table calls TRBD1, which could not be checked here. TRBV21-1 is annotated as a pseudogene. This CDR3 comprises 13 residues.

Concerning this clone: Within the sample, other DNA sequences also encode this same CDR3. This rearrangement joins TRBV5-1 to TRBJ2-3, with D tentatively TRBD2 (6 bases). The CDR3 consists of 15 residues. V shed 1 base and J shed 0 bases, with 9 bases lying between them. CDR1 and CDR2 from the germline V gene are SGHRS and YFSETQ. The CDR3 bases are TGCGCCAGCAGCTTGCGGGGAGGCAGCACAGATACGCAGTATTTT. Protein sequence: CASSLRGGSTDTQYF.

CDR3 residues: CASSQGDRDYGALTQYF. The DNA for the CDR3 is TGTGCCAGCAGCCAAGGGGACCGGGACTATGGGGCCCTTACGCAGTATTTT. The gene calls are TRBV4-2 and TRBJ2-3; 7 bases align to TRBD2. CDR3 size: 17 residues. The germline V gene encodes CDR1 LGHNA and CDR2 YNFKEQ. V shed 1 base and J 8 bases; nucleotides not matched to a gene: 15.

The gene calls are TRBV4-1 and TRBJ1-1; a possible D gene is TRBD1 (6 bases). Germline V CDR1 and CDR2: MGHRA, YSYEKL. The CDR3 has 16 residues. Trimming took off 1 base at V and 4 bases at J, with 16 bases between the two ends. CDR3 sequence reads: CASSQVARGRSTEAFF. In DNA form, the CDR3 reads TGCGCCAGCAGCCAAGTTGCGCGGGGGCGAAGCACTGAAGCTTTCTTT.

The chain uses TRBV6-1 and TRBJ2-3; 8 nucleotides align to TRBD2. Germline V gene sequence: CDR1 MNHNS, CDR2 SASEGT. The CDR3 runs to 16 residues. Unmatched junction bases numbered 10, after V lost 3 bases and J lost 5 bases. This CDR3 reads CASSDPGLGVGDTQYF. In nucleotides, the CDR3 is TGTGCCAGCAGTGATCCGGGACTAGGGGTTGGAGATACGCAGTATTTT.

The chain uses TRBV28 and TRBJ1-1; TRBD1 matches at 7 bases. J lost 0 bases, V lost 1 base, and 5 bases had no gene match. Germline V lookup: CDR1 MDHEN, CDR2 SYDVKM. The CDR3 sequence is 16 residues long. For the CDR3, the DNA is TGTGCCAGCAGTTTATTGGGGACAGACATGAACACTGAAGCTTTCTTT. Residues: CASSLLGTDMNTEAFF.

A single count supports this clone. This chain uses TRBV19 with TRBJ2-7; 12 bases fit TRBD2. V lost 6 bases and J lost 0; bases outside the gene matches: 0. Germline values: CDR1 LNHDA, CDR2 SQIVND (reference sequence). There are 14 residues in the CDR3. CDR3 residues: CASRTSGSSYEQYF. For the CDR3, the DNA is TGTGCCAGTAGGACTAGCGGGAGCTCCTACGAGCAGTACTTC.

This chain links TRBV5-1 with TRBJ2-7, with D possibly being TRBD2 (6 bases). Trimming removed 2 bases from V and 2 bases from J, with 14 bases in between. Germline V lookup: CDR1 SGHRS, CDR2 YFSETQ. This CDR3 is built from 15 residues. CDR3 sequence (DNA): TGCGCCAGCAGCTTACGGGGGATCGGGCCCTACGAGCAGTACTTC. As protein: CASSLRGIGPYEQYF.

The V and J genes are TRBV5-1 and TRBJ2-5; 9 bases fit TRBD2. CDR3 length: 15 residues. CDR1 and CDR2 (germline): SGHRS, YFSETQ. Germline trimming cut 0 bases from V and 3 bases from J; bases unmatched to any gene: 3. The CDR3 region is CASSLGASGEETQYF. In nucleotides, the CDR3 is TGCGCCAGCAGCTTGGGGGCTAGCGGGGAAGAGACCCAGTACTTC.

The J gene is TRBJ2-7, the V gene TRBV11-2, with D possibly being TRBD1 (5 bases). Trimming stripped 4 bases from V and 5 bases from J, with 15 bases between. Germline CDR1 and CDR2: SGHAT and FQNNGV. This CDR3 region has 14 residues. The CDR3 DNA is TGTGCCAGCAGCTACCCTCAGGGATTCAACGAGCAGTACTTC. This codes for CASSYPQGFNEQYF. The full variable domain, with the rest looked up from reference TRBV11-2 and TRBJ2-7, is EAGVAQSPRYKIIEKRQSVAFWCNPISGHATLYWYQQILGQGPKLLIQFQNNGVVDDSQLPKDRFSAERLKGVDSTLKIQPAKLEDSAVYLCASSYPQGFNEQYFGPGTRLTVT.

The rearrangement links TRBV28 to TRBJ2-7; D is possibly TRBD2 (6 bases). Germline CDR1 MDHEN, CDR2 SYDVKM. This CDR3 spans 14 amino acids. Trimming stripped 5 bases from V and 5 bases from J, with 16 bases between. The CDR3 DNA reads TGTGCCAGCAGTGGGTCGGGCGGGGCCCACGAGCAGTACTTC. It codes for CASSGSGGAHEQYF.

The chain carries TRBV27 and TRBJ1-1; possible D gene TRBD1, 5 bases. Germline CDR1 is MNHEY and CDR2 is SMNVEV (reference sequence). This CDR3 has 15 amino acids. V was pared by 0 bases and J by 1 base, with 9 bases between. The CDR3 nucleotides read TGTGCCAGCAGTTTATCGTGGGGCCCGAACACTGAAGCTTTCTTT. Translating it yields CASSLSWGPNTEAFF.

This chain links TRBV28 with TRBJ2-7; 7 bases line up with TRBD1. There are 15 residues in the CDR3. Germline V gives CDR1 MDHEN, CDR2 SYDVKM. V was pared by 3 bases and J by 0 bases, with 5 bases of the junction left unmatched. CDR3 in amino acids: CASSFGQGVSYEQYF. The CDR3 coding sequence is TGTGCCAGCAGTTTCGGGCAGGGGGTCTCCTACGAGCAGTACTTC.

CDR3 in amino acids: CASSLSWAHRGQRGEAFF. The CDR3 nucleotides are TGTGCCAGCAGCTTATCGTGGGCGCACAGGGGTCAAAGGGGTGAAGCTTTCTTT. The chain links TRBV7-9 to TRBJ1-1, with 7 nucleotides matching TRBD1. Unmatched junction bases numbered 19, after V lost 2 bases and J lost 7 bases. CDR3 length: 18 amino acids. CDR1 SEHNR and CDR2 FQNEAQ come from the germline V gene (reference sequence). Drawing the rest from reference TRBV7-9 and TRBJ1-1, the complete variable domain is DTGVSQNPRHKITKRGQNVTFRCDPISEHNRLYWYRQTLGQGPEFLTYFQNEAQLEKSRLLSDRFSAERPKGSFSTLEIQRTEQGDSAMYLCASSLSWAHRGQRGEAFFGQGTRLTVV.

J is TRBJ1-2 and V is TRBV11-2; unclear D gene. Germline lookup yields CDR1 SGHAT and CDR2 FQNNGV. The V end was cut by 5 bases, the J end by 0 bases, with 19 bases between. CDR3 length: 17 amino acids. CDR3 in DNA: TGTGCCAGCAGCCGACTCAGGACTTCCGACCCTAACTATGGCTACACCTTC. Encoded protein: CASSRLRTSDPNYGYTF.

The V call is TRBV5-6, the J call TRBJ2-2, with 7 positions matching TRBD1. Germline CDR1 is SGHDT and CDR2 is YYEEEE. This CDR3 spans 14 amino acids. V shed 2 bases, J shed 6 bases, and the junction held 4 bases outside the gene matches. DNA for the CDR3: TGTGCCAGCAGCTTTGTTCAGGGGGCCGGGGAGCTGTTTTTT. This encodes CASSFVQGAGELFF. The full variable domain, completed using reference TRBV5-6 and TRBJ2-2, is DAGVTQSPTHLIKTRGQQVTLRCSPKSGHDTVSWYQQALGQGPQFIFQYYEEEERQRGNFPDRFSGHQFPNYSSELNVNALLLGDSALYLCASSFVQGAGELFFGEGSRLTVL.

The genes are TRBV25-1 and TRBJ1-1; unclear D gene. CDR1 and CDR2 (germline): MGHDK, SYGVNS. CDR3 size: 14 residues. V shed 7 bases and J shed 3 bases, with 15 bases lying between them. In DNA, the CDR3 is TGTGCCAGCACTAGGGCGGGGTTGGACACTGAAGCTTTCTTT. Translation gives CASTRAGLDTEAFF. The full variable domain, rest sourced from reference TRBV25-1 and TRBJ1-1, is EADIYQTPRYLVIGTGKKITLECSQTMGHDKMYWYQQDPGMELHLIHYSYGVNSTEKGDLSSESTVSRIRTEHFPLTLESARPSHTSQYLCASTRAGLDTEAFFGQGTRLTVV.

This chain joins TRBV28 and TRBJ2-7; possibly TRBD1 for D (5 bases). V lost 5 bases and J lost 7, with 18 bases in between. The CDR3 spans 14 residues. Germline CDR1 MDHEN, CDR2 SYDVKM. CDR3 residues: CASSVRQIVWEQYF. DNA of the CDR3: TGTGCCAGCAGTGTCAGACAGATCGTTTGGGAGCAGTACTTC.

CDR3 sequence: CASSLDRGGAVNNEQFF. CDR3 coding DNA: TGTGCCAGCAGCTTAGATCGAGGCGGGGCAGTAAACAATGAGCAGTTCTTC. The chain links TRBV11-2 to TRBJ2-1; D is perhaps TRBD2 (6 bases). The germline V gene has CDR1 SGHAT and CDR2 FQNNGV. Between the trimmed V and J ends, which lost 0 bases and 5 bases, there was a span of 17 bases. The CDR3 covers 17 residues.

The chain has TRBV5-6 and TRBJ1-5; 10 bases are a match to TRBD1. The CDR3 loop spans 15 amino acids. The V gene's germline CDR1 is SGHDT and CDR2 YYEEEE. J lost 6 bases, V lost 0 bases, and 3 bases had no gene match. CDR3 in amino acids: CASSLGTGGGQPQHF. The DNA of the CDR3 is TGTGCCAGCAGCTTGGGGACAGGGGGTGGTCAGCCCCAGCATTTT.

As DNA, the CDR3 is TGTGCCAGTAGAGAAGGGGTAACCGGGGAGCTGTTTTTT. This translates into CASREGVTGELFF. The chain has TRBV19 and TRBJ2-2, with D possibly matching TRBD1 (5 bases). This CDR3 region has 13 residues. Trimming pared 6 bases from V and 5 bases from J, leaving 10 bases between. Germline V gives CDR1 LNHDA, CDR2 SQIVND (reference sequence).

The chain uses TRBV7-9 and TRBJ2-2; 11 nucleotides match TRBD2. Trimming cost V 4 bases and J 3 bases; bases outside gene matches: 7. Germline V CDR1 and CDR2: SEHNR, FQNEAQ (reference sequence). The CDR3 is 17 amino acids. The CDR3 DNA follows: TGTGCCAGCAGCTCCTCCTGGACTAGCGGGCACACCGGGGAGCTGTTTTTT. Translation: CASSSSWTSGHTGELFF.